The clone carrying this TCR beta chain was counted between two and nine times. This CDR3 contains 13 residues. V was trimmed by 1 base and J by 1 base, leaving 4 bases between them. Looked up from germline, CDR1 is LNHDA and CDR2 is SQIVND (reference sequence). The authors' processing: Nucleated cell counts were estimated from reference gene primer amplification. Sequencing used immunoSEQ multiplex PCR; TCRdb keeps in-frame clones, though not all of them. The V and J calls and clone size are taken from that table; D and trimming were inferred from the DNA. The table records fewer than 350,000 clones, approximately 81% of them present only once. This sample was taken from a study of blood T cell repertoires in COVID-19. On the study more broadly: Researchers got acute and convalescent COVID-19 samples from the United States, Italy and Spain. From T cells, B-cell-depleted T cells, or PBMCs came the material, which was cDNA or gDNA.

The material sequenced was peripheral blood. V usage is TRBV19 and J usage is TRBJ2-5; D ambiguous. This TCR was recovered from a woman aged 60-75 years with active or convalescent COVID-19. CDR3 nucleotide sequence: TGTGCCAGTAGTATAGTAGCCCAAGAGACCCAGTACTTC. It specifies CASSIVAQETQYF.